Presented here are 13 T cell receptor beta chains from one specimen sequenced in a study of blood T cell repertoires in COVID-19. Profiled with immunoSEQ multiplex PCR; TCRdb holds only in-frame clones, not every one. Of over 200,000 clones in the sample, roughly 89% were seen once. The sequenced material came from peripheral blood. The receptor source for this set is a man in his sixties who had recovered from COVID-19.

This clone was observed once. The CDR3, as DNA: TGTGCCAGCAGCTTTACACAGGGGAACGGAAAACTGTTTTTT. Amino acid sequence: CASSFTQGNGKLFF. The V and J genes are TRBV11-2 and TRBJ1-4, with TRBD1 matching 7 bases. The CDR3 totals 14 residues. V was pared by 3 bases and J by 10 bases, with 8 bases of the junction left unmatched. Germline V gives CDR1 SGHAT, CDR2 FQNNGV.

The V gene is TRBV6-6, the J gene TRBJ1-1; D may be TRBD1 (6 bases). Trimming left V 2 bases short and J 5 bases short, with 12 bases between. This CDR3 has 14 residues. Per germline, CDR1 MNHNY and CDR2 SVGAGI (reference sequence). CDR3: CASSYTQGRTEAFF. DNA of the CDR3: TGTGCCAGCAGTTACACACAGGGAAGAACTGAAGCTTTCTTT.

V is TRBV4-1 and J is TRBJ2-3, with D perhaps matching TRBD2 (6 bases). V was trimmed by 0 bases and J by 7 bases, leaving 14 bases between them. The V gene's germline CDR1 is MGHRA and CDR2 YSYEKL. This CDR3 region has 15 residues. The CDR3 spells CASSQDRREWNTQYF. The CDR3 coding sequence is TGCGCCAGCAGCCAAGATAGACGGGAGTGGAATACGCAGTATTTT.

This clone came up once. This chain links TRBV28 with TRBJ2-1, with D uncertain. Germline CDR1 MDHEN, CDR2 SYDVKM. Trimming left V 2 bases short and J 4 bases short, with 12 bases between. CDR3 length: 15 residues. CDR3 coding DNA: TGTGCCAGCAGTTTACAGCCCGTGACTTACAATGAGCAGTTCTTC. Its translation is CASSLQPVTYNEQFF.

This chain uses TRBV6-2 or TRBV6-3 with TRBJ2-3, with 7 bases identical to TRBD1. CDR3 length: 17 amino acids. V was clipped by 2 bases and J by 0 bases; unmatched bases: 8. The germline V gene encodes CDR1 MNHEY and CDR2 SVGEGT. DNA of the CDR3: TGTGCCAGCAGTTACGAGAACAGGGGCCGGAGCACAGATACGCAGTATTTT. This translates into CASSYENRGRSTDTQYF.

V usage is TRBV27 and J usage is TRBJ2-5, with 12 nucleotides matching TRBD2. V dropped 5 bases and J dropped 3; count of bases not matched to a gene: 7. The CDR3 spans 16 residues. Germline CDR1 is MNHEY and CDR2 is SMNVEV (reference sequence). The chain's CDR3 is CASSPRSSGGEETQYF. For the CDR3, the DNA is TGTGCCAGCAGTCCCCGATCTAGCGGGGGGGAAGAGACCCAGTACTTC.

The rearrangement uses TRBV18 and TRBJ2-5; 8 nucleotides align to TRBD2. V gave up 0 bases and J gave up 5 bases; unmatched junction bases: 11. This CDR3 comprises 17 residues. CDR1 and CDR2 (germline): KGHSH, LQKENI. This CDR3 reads CASSPPLGRDFGETQYF. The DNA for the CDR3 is TGTGCCAGCTCACCACCGCTCGGGAGGGACTTCGGGGAGACCCAGTACTTC.

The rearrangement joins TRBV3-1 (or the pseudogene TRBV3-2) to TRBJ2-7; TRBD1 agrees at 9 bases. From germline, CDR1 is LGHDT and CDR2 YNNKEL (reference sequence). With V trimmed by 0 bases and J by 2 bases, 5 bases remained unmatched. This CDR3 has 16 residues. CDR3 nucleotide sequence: TGTGCCAGCAGCCAAGATATTGGGACAGGGACCTACGAGCAGTACTTC. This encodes CASSQDIGTGTYEQYF.

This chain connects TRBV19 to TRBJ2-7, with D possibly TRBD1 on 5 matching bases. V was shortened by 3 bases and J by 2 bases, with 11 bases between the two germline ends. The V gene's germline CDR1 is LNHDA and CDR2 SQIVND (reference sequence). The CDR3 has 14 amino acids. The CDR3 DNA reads TGTGCCAGTAGTATGGCCCAGGGTCCCTACGAGCAGTACTTC. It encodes CASSMAQGPYEQYF.

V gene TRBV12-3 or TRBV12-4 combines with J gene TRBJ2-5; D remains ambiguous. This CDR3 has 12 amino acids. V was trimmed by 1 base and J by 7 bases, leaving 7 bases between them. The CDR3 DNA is TGTGCCAGCAGTTTAGTTGGCGGGACCCAGTACTTC. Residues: CASSLVGGTQYF.

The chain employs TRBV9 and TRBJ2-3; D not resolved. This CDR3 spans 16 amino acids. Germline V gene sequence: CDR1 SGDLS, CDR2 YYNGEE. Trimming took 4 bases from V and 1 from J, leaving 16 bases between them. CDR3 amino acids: CASSLGPFGGTDTQYF. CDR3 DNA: TGTGCCAGCAGCTTAGGACCCTTCGGAGGCACAGATACGCAGTATTTT.

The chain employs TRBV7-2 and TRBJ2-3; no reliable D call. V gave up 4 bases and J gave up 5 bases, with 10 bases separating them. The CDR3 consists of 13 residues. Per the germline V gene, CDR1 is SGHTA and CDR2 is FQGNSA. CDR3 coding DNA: TGTGCCAGCAGCTCTGAGAGGTTAGATACGCAGTATTTT. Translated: CASSSERLDTQYF.

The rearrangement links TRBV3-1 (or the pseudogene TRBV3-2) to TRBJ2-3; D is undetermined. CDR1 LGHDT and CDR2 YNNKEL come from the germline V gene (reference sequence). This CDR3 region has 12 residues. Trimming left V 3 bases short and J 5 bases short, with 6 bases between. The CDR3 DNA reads TGTGCCAGCAGCCAGGCCGAAGATACGCAGTATTTT. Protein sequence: CASSQAEDTQYF.